The 4 T cell receptor beta chains below were found in one sample sequenced in a study of cytomegalovirus exposure and HLA in healthy donors. A multiplex PCR was run with 60 Vbeta primers and 13 Jbeta primers. TCRdb keeps only in-frame clones here, not all; method: immunoSEQ multiplex PCR. The sample includes about 160,000 clones, less than 90% of them seen just once. Sequences were obtained from PBMCs. Every receptor here comes from a male donor in good health and CMV-seropositive.

This clone was detected a few times. This chain connects TRBV27 to TRBJ1-1; possible D gene TRBD1, 5 bases. The V and J ends lost 10 bases and 1 base respectively, with 13 bases between them. The CDR3 sequence is 13 residues long. Germline V gene data show CDR1 as MNHEY and CDR2 as SMNVEV (reference sequence). CDR3 DNA: TGTGCCACCCACTTAGGGGCGAACACTGAAGCTTTCTTT. Its protein product is CATHLGANTEAFF.

The table lists this clone with a few counts. J is TRBJ1-2 and V is TRBV6-4; 8 bases are a match to TRBD1. The trim removed 4 bases at V and 4 bases at J, leaving 5 bases unmatched. CDR1 and CDR2 from the germline V gene are MRHNA and SNTAGT. The CDR3 is 14 amino acids. This CDR3 reads CASSARQGSYGYTF. CDR3 nucleotides: TGTGCCAGCAGTGCTAGACAGGGGTCCTATGGCTACACCTTC.

The V and J genes are TRBV5-1 and TRBJ2-7; the match to TRBD2 covers 7 bases. This CDR3 has 13 amino acids. Germline CDR1 and CDR2: SGHRS and YFSETQ. Unmatched junction bases numbered 2, after V lost 5 bases and J lost 0 bases. CDR3 loop: CASRRENSYEQYF. For the CDR3, the DNA is TGCGCCAGCAGGCGGGAGAACTCCTACGAGCAGTACTTC. Complete variable domain (other parts from reference TRBV5-1 and TRBJ2-7): KAGVTQTPRYLIKTRGQQVTLSCSPISGHRSVSWYQQTPGQGLQFLFEYFSETQRNKGNFPGRFSGRQFSNSRSEMNVSTLELGDSALYLCASRRENSYEQYFGPGTRLTVT.

The rearrangement uses TRBV11-1 and TRBJ2-7, with D unclear. The ends were cut back, 3 bases at V and 6 bases at J, with 18 bases in the middle. Germline V lookup: CDR1 SGHAT, CDR2 FQDESV (reference sequence). This CDR3 is built from 15 residues. CDR3 protein: CASSLEVQWLGEQYF. CDR3 DNA: TGTGCCAGCAGCTTGGAAGTACAGTGGCTCGGCGAGCAGTACTTC.